This T cell receptor beta chain stems from a study of response to subunit inactivated influenza vaccine. Study-wide results and caveats: The study's authors posited that every seasonal influenza vaccination enlists few new T cells.

In the case of this clonotype: Its antigen is undetermined.

From the RT-PCR reads, TCRdb called clonotypes with MiXCR, one entry per CDR3 protein. The table lists hundreds of thousands of distinct CDR3 sequences, 15% to 18% of them singletons. CDR3 length equals 13 residues. CDR1 is MDHEN and CDR2 is SYDVKM in the germline V gene. With 2 bases removed from V and 7 bases from J, the gap between germline ends came to 11 bases. The receptor was isolated from a man between 45 and 60 years old who received an inactivated influenza vaccine. The chain couples TRBV28 to TRBJ2-5; D not resolved. Source: PBMCs from blood, taken 11 to 12 days after vaccination. The CDR3 DNA is TGTGCCAGCAGTTTAACCCCCACTGGGACCCAGTACTTC. This encodes CASSLTPTGTQYF.